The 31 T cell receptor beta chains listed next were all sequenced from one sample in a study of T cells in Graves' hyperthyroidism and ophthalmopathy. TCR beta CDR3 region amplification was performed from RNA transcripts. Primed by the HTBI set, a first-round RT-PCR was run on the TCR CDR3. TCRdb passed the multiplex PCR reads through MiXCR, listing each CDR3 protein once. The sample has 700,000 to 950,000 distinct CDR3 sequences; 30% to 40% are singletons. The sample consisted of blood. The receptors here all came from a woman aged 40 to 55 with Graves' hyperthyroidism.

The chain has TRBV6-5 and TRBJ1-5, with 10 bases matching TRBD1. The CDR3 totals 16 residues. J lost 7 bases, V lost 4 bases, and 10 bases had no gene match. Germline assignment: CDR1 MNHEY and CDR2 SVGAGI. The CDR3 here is CASSSVRTGGWQPQHF. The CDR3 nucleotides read TGTGCCAGCAGTTCCGTGCGGACAGGGGGTTGGCAGCCCCAGCATTTT.

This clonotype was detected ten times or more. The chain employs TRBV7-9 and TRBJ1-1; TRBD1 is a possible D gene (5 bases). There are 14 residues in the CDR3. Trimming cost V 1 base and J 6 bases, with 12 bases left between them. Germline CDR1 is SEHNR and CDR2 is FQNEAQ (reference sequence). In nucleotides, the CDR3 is TGTGCCAGCAGCTTAGGCCAGGGTATAGCTGAAGCTTTCTTT. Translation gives CASSLGQGIAEAFF.

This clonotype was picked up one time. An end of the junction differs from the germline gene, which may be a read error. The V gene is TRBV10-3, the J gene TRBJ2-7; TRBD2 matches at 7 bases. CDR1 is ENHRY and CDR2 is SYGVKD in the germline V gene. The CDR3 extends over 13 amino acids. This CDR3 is CAISAASGSEQDF. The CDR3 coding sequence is TGTGCCATCAGTGCGGCTAGCGGTAGCGAGCAAGACTTC.

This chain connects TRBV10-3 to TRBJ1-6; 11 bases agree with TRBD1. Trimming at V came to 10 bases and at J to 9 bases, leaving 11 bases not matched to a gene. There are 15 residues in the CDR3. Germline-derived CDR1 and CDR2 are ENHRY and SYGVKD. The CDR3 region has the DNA TGTGCCAGCAGAGAGGGACAGGGGGTTTTTTCACCCCTCCACTTT. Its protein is CASREGQGVFSPLHF.

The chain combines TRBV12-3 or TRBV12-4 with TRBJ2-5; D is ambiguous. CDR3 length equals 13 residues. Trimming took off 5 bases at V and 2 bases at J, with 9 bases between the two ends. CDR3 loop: CASSRNQQETQYF. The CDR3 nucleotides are TGTGCCAGCAGTCGAAATCAACAAGAGACCCAGTACTTC.

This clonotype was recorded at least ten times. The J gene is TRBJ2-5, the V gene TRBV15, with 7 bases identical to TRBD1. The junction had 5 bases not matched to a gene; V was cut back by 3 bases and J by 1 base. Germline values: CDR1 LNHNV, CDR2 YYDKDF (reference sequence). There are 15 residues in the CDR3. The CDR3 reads CATSSSGQVQETQYF. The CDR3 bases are TGTGCCACCAGCAGCTCCGGACAGGTCCAAGAGACCCAGTACTTC.

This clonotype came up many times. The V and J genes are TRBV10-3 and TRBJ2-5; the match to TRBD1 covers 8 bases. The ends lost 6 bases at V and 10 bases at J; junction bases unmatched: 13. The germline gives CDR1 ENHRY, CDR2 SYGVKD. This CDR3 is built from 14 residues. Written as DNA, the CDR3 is TGTGCCATCAGCTCCGGGACAGGAGTAGAGGGCCAGTACTTC. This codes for CAISSGTGVEGQYF.

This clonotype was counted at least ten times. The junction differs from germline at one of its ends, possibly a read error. The CDR3 region has the DNA TGTGCTAGCAGCTTTGTACCCCGGGACAGGGGTTCTCAGCCCCAGCATTTT. Translated, it gives CASSFVPRDRGSQPQHF. V gene TRBV7-7 combines with J gene TRBJ1-5; 10 nucleotides line up with TRBD1. The germline V gene encodes CDR1 SSHAT and CDR2 FNYEAQ (reference sequence). This CDR3 has 17 residues.

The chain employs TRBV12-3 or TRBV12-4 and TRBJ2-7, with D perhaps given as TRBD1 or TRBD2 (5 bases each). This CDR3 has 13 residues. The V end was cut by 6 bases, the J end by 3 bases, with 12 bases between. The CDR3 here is CASSRDGIYEQYF. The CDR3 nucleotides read TGTGCCAGCAGCCGGGACGGGATCTACGAGCAGTACTTC.

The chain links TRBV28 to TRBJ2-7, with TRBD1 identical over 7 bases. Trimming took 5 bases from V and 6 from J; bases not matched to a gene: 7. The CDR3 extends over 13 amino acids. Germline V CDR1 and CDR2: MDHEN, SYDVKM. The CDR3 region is CASSPQQGTEQYF. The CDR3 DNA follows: TGTGCCAGCAGTCCCCAACAGGGGACCGAGCAGTACTTC.

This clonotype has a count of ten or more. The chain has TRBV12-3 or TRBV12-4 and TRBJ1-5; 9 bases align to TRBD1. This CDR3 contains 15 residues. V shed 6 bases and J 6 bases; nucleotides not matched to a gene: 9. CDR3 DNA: TGTGCCAGCAGCTGGGGACAGGGACACAGTCAGCCCCAGCATTTT. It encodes CASSWGQGHSQPQHF.

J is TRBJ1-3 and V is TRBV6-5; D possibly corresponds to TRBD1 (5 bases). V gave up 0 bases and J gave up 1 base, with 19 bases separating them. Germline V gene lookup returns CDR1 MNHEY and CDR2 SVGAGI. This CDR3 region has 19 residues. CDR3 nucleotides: TGTGCCAGCAGTTACTCGATCATTCCAGGGCTTCAGTCTGGAAACACCATATATTTT. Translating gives CASSYSIIPGLQSGNTIYF.

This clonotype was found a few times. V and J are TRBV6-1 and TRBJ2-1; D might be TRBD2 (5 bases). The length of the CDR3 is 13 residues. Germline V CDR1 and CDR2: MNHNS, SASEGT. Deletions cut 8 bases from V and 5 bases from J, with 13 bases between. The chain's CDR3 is CASAIWRDNEQFF. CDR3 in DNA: TGTGCCAGCGCCATATGGCGGGACAATGAGCAGTTCTTC.

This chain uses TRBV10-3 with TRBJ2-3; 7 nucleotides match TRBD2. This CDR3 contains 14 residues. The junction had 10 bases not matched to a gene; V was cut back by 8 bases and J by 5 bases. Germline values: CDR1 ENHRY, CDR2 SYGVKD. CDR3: CAIGVGREQDTQYF. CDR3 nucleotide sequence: TGTGCCATCGGAGTAGGGCGGGAGCAAGATACGCAGTATTTT.

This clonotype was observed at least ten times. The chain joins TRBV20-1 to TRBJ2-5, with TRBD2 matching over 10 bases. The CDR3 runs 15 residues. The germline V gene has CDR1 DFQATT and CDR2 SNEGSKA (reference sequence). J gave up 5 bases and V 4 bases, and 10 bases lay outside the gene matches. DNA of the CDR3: TGCAGTGCTATGGGGCTAGCGGGAGTGCGTGAGACCCAGTACTTC. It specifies CSAMGLAGVRETQYF.

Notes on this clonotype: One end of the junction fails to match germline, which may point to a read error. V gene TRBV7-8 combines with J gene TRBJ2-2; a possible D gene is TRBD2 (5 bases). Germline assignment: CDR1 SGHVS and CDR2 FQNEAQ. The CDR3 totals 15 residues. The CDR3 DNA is TGCGCCAGCAGCTTAGCGTACACTAGCACCGGGGAGCTGTTTTTT. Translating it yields CASSLAYTSTGELFF. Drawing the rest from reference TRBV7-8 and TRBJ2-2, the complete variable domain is GAGVSQSPRYKVAKRGQDVALRCDPISGHVSLFWYQQALGQGPEFLTYFQNEAQLDKSGLPSDRFFAERPEGSVSTLKIQRTQQEDSAVYLCASSLAYTSTGELFFGEGSRLTVL.

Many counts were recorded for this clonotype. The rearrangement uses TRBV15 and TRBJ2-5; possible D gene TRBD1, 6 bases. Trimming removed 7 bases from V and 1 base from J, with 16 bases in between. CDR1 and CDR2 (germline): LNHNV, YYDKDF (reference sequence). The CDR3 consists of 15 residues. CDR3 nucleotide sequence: TGTGCCACCAACCAGGGGTTTGTACTCCAAGAGACCCAGTACTTC. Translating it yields CATNQGFVLQETQYF.

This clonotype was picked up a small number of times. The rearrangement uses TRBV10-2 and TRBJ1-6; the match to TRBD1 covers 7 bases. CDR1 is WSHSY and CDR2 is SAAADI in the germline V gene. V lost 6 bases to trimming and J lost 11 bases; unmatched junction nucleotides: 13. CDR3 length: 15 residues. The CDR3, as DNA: TGCGCCAGCAGCCCCCTGACAGGGTTTGGGACACCCCTCCACTTT. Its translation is CASSPLTGFGTPLHF.

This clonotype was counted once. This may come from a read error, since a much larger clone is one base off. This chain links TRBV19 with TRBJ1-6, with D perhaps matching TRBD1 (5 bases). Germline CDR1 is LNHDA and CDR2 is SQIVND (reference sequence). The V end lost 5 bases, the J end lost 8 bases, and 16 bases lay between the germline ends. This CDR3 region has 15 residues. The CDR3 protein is CASSGSDGGDSPLHF. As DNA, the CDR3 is TGTGCCAGTAGTGGATCGGACGGGGGAGATTCACCCCTCCACTTT.

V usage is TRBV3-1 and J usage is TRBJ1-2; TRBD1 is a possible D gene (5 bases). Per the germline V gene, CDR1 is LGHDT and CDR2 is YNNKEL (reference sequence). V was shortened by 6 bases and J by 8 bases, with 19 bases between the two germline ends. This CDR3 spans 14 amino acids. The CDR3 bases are TGTGCCAGCAGATTTTCGGTCGGGACTAGAGGCTACACCTTC. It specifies CASRFSVGTRGYTF.

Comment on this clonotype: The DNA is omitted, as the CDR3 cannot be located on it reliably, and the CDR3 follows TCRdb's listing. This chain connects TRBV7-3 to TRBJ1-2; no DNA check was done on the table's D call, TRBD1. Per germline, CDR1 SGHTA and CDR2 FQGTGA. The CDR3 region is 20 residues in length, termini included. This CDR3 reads CASSFYICSATNRGTVGYTF.

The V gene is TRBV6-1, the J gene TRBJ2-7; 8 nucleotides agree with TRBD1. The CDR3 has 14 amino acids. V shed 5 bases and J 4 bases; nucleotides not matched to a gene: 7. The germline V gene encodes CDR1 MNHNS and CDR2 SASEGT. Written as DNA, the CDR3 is TGTGCCAGCAGTTGGGGCAGGGGGCTTTACGAGCAGTACTTC. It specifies CASSWGRGLYEQYF.

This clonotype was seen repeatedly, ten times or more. The CDR3 bases are TGTGCCAGCAGCAGAAGGACAGGAGAAGAGACCCAGTACTTC. Its protein product is CASSRRTGEETQYF. The chain is built from TRBV13 and TRBJ2-5, with 7 nucleotides matching TRBD1. The CDR3 consists of 14 residues. The trim removed 5 bases at V and 3 bases at J, leaving 6 bases unmatched. CDR1 is PRHDT and CDR2 is FYEKMQ in the germline V gene (reference sequence).

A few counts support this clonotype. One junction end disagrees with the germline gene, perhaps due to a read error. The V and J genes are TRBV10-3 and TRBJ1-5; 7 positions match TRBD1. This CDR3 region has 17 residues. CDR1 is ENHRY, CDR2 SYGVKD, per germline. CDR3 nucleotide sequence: TGTGCCAGCAGTTCCTTAGGACAGGCCCATAGCAATCAGCCCCAGCATTTT. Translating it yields CASSSLGQAHSNQPQHF.

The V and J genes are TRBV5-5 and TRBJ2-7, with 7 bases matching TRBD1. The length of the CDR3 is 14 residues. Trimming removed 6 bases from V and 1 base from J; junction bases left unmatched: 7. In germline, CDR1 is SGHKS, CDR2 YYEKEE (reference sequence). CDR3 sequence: CASNQQGPSYEQYF. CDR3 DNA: TGTGCCAGCAACCAACAGGGGCCTTCCTACGAGCAGTACTTC.

CDR3 sequence reads: CAVGVGGTAKNIQYF. In DNA, the CDR3 is TGTGCCGTCGGAGTAGGGGGTACGGCCAAAAACATTCAGTACTTC. The chain joins TRBV24-1 to TRBJ2-4; TRBD1 might be the D (6 bases). Trimming removed 12 bases at V and 1 base at J, with 18 bases between. This CDR3 region has 15 residues. Germline V CDR1 and CDR2: KGHDR, SFDVKD.

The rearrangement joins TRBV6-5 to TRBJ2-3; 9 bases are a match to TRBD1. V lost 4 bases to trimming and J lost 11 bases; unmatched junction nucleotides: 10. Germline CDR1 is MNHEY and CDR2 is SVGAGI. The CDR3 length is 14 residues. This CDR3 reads CASSSPGTGFVQYF. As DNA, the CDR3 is TGTGCCAGCAGTTCCCCAGGGACAGGGTTTGTGCAGTATTTT.

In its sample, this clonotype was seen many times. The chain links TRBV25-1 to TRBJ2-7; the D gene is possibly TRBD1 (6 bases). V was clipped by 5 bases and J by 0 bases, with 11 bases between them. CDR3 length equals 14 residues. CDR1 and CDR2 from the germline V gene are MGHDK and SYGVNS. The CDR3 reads CASSSTGLSYEQYF. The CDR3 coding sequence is TGTGCCAGCAGTTCGACAGGTCTCTCCTACGAGCAGTACTTC.

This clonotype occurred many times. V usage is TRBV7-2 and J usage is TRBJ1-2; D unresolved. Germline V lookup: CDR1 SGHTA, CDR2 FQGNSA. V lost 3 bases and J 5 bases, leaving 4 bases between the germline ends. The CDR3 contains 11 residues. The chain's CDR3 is CASSFVYGYTF. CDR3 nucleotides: TGTGCCAGCAGCTTCGTGTATGGCTACACCTTC.

CDR3 in amino acids: CASRPFVGGNTGELFF. DNA of the CDR3: TGTGCCAGCAGACCGTTTGTGGGAGGCAACACCGGGGAGCTGTTTTTT. The V call is TRBV2, the J call TRBJ2-2; D might be TRBD2 (6 bases). Germline CDR1 and CDR2: SNHLY and FYNNEI. Trimming took 6 bases from V and 2 from J, leaving 16 bases between them. The CDR3 runs to 16 residues.

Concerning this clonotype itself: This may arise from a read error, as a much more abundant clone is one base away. The CDR3 loop is CASSHRIRETQYF. As DNA, the CDR3 is TGCGCCAGCAGCCACCGGATCAGAGAGACCCAGTACTTC. The chain employs TRBV5-1 and TRBJ2-5; the D is unclear. Trimming cost V 4 bases and J 4 bases, with 11 bases left between them. This CDR3 spans 13 amino acids. The germline V gene has CDR1 SGHRS and CDR2 YFSETQ. Combining the CDR3 with reference TRBV5-1 and TRBJ2-5 gives the whole variable domain KAGVTQTPRYLIKTRGQQVTLSCSPISGHRSVSWYQQTPGQGLQFLFEYFSETQRNKGNFPGRFSGRQFSNSRSEMNVSTLELGDSALYLCASSHRIRETQYFGPGTRLLVL.